This entry lists 7 T cell receptor beta chains sequenced from one sample in a study of T-cell reconstitution after alpha-beta-depleted transplantation in children. Unique molecular identifiers were used to barcode this TCRbeta library. TCRdb independently ran MiXCR on the PCR reads; one entry per CDR3 protein. The repertoire holds approximately 230,000 distinct CDR3 sequences, about 25% seen once, with about 2.5% in the top ten. The specimen was PBMCs, collected before TCRalphabeta/CD19-depleted stem cell transplant. These receptors all stem from a girl under 10 years old with Fanconi anemia, due to receive a stem cell transplant.

This clonotype showed up many times. The chain has TRBV20-1 and TRBJ1-4; TRBD1 aligns across 8 bases. V shed 6 bases and J 7 bases; nucleotides not matched to a gene: 7. This CDR3 is 13 amino acids long. CDR1 and CDR2 from the germline V gene are DFQATT and SNEGSKA (reference sequence). CDR3 region: CSAEDRESEKLFF. The CDR3 DNA reads as TGCAGTGCCGAGGACAGGGAAAGTGAAAAACTGTTTTTT.

This clonotype occurred many times. V gene TRBV27 combines with J gene TRBJ2-7, with 9 bases fitting TRBD2. CDR1 and CDR2 (germline): MNHEY, SMNVEV (reference sequence). Trimming took 3 bases from V and 3 from J; bases not matched to a gene: 9. The CDR3 runs to 16 residues. The CDR3 nucleotides are TGTGCCAGCAGTTTTACCGCTAGCGGGGTTCGCTACGAGCAGTACTTC. Amino acids: CASSFTASGVRYEQYF.

The chain links TRBV20-1 to TRBJ2-7, with D possibly being TRBD1 (6 bases). V dropped 7 bases and J dropped 4 bases, with 17 bases sitting between them. The CDR3 sequence is 13 residues long. CDR1 is DFQATT and CDR2 is SNEGSKA in the germline V gene (reference sequence). The chain's CDR3 is CSGGQGLYYEQYF. DNA of the CDR3: TGCAGTGGGGGGCAGGGGTTATATTACGAGCAGTACTTC.

This clonotype came up a few times. V is TRBV7-2 and J is TRBJ2-7; 7 bases agree with TRBD1. Losses at the gene ends were 5 bases for V and 2 bases for J; bases not matched to a gene: 6. There are 14 residues in the CDR3. CDR1 is SGHTA, CDR2 FQGNSA, per germline. CDR3 residues: CASSLYTGAYEQYF. CDR3 nucleotides: TGTGCCAGCAGCCTATATACAGGGGCCTACGAGCAGTACTTC.

In its sample, this clonotype was seen many times. The gene calls are TRBV12-3 or TRBV12-4 and TRBJ2-2; D is perhaps TRBD1 or TRBD2 (6 bases each). Between the trimmed V and J ends, which lost 3 bases and 5 bases, there was a span of 10 bases. The CDR3 loop spans 14 amino acids. The CDR3 DNA follows: TGTGCCAGCAGTTTTCAGGGGAGGACCGGGGAGCTGTTTTTT. Its translation: CASSFQGRTGELFF.

This clonotype showed up many times. The rearrangement uses TRBV7-3 and TRBJ2-1, with D tentatively TRBD2 (5 bases). The CDR3 length is 14 residues. Germline-derived CDR1 and CDR2 are SGHTA and FQGTGA. Trimming cost V 5 bases and J 5 bases, with 13 bases left between them. The CDR3 bases are TGTGCCAGCAGCCCACGGGGAGTACACAATGAGCAGTTCTTC. Encoded protein: CASSPRGVHNEQFF.

This clonotype occurred many times. The genes are TRBV29-1 and TRBJ1-1; D gene uncertain. Trimming took 3 bases from V and 1 from J, leaving 6 bases between them. The CDR3 totals 12 residues. Germline V CDR1 and CDR2: SQVTM, ANQGSEA. The chain's CDR3 is CSVEGPNTEAFF. The CDR3 nucleotides read TGCAGCGTTGAGGGCCCGAACACTGAAGCTTTCTTT.